The 2 T cell receptor beta chains below come from one sample, sequenced in a study of cytomegalovirus exposure and HLA in healthy donors. PCR employed 60 Vbeta and 13 Jbeta primers. Measured with immunoSEQ multiplex PCR; TCRdb has only the in-frame clones, and not every one. The sample records around 120,000 clones, over 60% being singletons. The sequenced sample consisted of PBMCs. These receptors originate from a woman aged 40 to 50 in good health and CMV-seropositive.

This clone is a singleton in its sample. This sequence joins TRBV6-4 and TRBJ1-5; 8 positions match TRBD1. CDR1 is MRHNA and CDR2 is SNTAGT in the germline V gene. Germline trimming cut 2 bases from V and 0 bases from J; bases unmatched to any gene: 18. The CDR3 has 21 residues. The chain's CDR3 is CASSDGRYGTGGLYSNQPQHF. CDR3 bases: TGTGCCAGCAGTGACGGCAGGTACGGGACAGGAGGCCTCTATAGCAATCAGCCCCAGCATTTT.

This rearrangement joins TRBV7-2 to TRBJ2-1; D not certain. The germline V gene has CDR1 SGHTA and CDR2 FQGNSA. This CDR3 comprises 12 residues. V was pared by 4 bases and J by 9 bases, with 10 bases between. The CDR3 is CASSSVFVEQFF. Written as DNA, the CDR3 is TGTGCCAGCAGCTCAGTTTTTGTTGAGCAGTTCTTC.